The source of this TCR beta chain is a study of blood T cell repertoires in COVID-19. Study-wide background: The United States, Italy and Spain provided the acute and convalescent COVID-19 samples.

In the source study's methods: Amplification with reference gene primers provided the estimates of nucleated cell counts. Generated by immunoSEQ multiplex PCR, the TCRdb table keeps only in-frame clones and is missing some. That table furnishes V, J and clone size, whereas the DNA furnished D and trimming. The table lists 140,000 to 150,000 clones, 85% of them singletons. This clone was seen once. Sequencing was carried out using peripheral blood. The source of this sequence is a woman aged 40-49 years with active or convalescent COVID-19.

The CDR3 DNA sequence: TGTGCCAGCAGCTTAGATCCCCCCGGCAGGGTAGTTGGAAACACCATATATTTT. As protein: CASSLDPPGRVVGNTIYF. The chain employs TRBV11-2 and TRBJ1-3, with a tentative D call TRBD1 (5 bases). With 0 bases removed from V and 3 bases from J, the gap between germline ends came to 18 bases. Germline loops: CDR1 SGHAT, CDR2 FQNNGV. This CDR3 has 18 amino acids. Using reference TRBV11-2 and TRBJ1-3 for the parts outside the CDR3, the full variable domain is EAGVAQSPRYKIIEKRQSVAFWCNPISGHATLYWYQQILGQGPKLLIQFQNNGVVDDSQLPKDRFSAERLKGVDSTLKIQPAKLEDSAVYLCASSLDPPGRVVGNTIYFGEGSWLTVV.